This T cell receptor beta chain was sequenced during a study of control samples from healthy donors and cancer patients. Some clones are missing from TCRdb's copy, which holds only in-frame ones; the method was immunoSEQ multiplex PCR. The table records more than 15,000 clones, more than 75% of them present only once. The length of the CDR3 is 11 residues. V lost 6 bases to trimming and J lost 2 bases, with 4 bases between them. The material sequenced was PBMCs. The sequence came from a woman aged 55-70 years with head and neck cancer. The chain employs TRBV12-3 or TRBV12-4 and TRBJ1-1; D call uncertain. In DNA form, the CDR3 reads TGTGCCAGCAGGCTTAACACTGAAGCTTTCTTT. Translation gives CASRLNTEAFF.